The sample holds one count of the clone carrying this T cell receptor beta chain. As yet, its antigen is unknown. This sample is drawn from a study of T cell responses to AZD1222 COVID-19 vaccine. Study results and caveats: It was only a handful of AZD1222 recipients who were seropositive at baseline. Spike-specific TCR breadth and depth went up after people got two AZD1222 doses.

Sequencing was performed with immunoSEQ multiplex PCR; in TCRdb, only in-frame clones are kept and a portion is missing. The top ten hold approximately 19% of the sample, which has some 130,000 clones, about 90% seen once. The CDR3 runs 12 residues. V was pared by 7 bases and J by 7 bases, with 13 bases between. The germline gives CDR1 MDHEN, CDR2 SYDVKM. The chain has TRBV28 and TRBJ2-5; D perhaps matches TRBD2 (5 bases). The sequences come from peripheral blood, collected on day 0 of MenACWY control vaccination. The TCR sequence derives from an adult in good health. CDR3 in DNA: TGTGCCAGCAAAATAGCGCTTGGGACCCAGTACTTC. Amino acid sequence: CASKIALGTQYF.